This T cell receptor beta chain was recorded in a study of T cells in Graves' hyperthyroidism and ophthalmopathy. V trimming: 3 bases; J trimming: 0 bases; junction bases outside the gene matches: 4. This CDR3 comprises 16 residues. Germline CDR1 MGHDK, CDR2 SYGVNS. RNA transcripts yielded amplified TCR beta CDR3 regions. Researchers ran a first-round RT-PCR on the TCR CDR3 using the HTBI primer set. TCRdb processed the multiplex PCR reads anew with MiXCR; each CDR3 protein has one entry. Of 94,000 or so distinct CDR3 sequences in the sample, about 51% were seen once. The study, taken as a whole, reports: The majority of expanded thyroid clonotypes above 0.001 also appeared in blood.

Details on this clonotype: Its antigen is still unknown.

The clonotype comes from a middle-aged woman with Graves' hyperthyroidism. This chain connects TRBV25-1 to TRBJ2-3; 9 bases line up with TRBD1. Sequencing was performed on blood. The CDR3 loop is CASSERGQGSTDTQYF. Written as DNA, the CDR3 is TGTGCCAGCAGTGAGCGGGGACAGGGCAGCACAGATACGCAGTATTTT.